This is a list of T cell receptor beta chains from one sample in a study of tumor-infiltrating lymphocytes in glioblastoma multiforme. TCRdb called the multiplex PCR reads again in MiXCR, with one record for every CDR3 protein. The sample carries 15,000 to 20,000 distinct CDR3 sequences, just under 70% recorded once. The sample taken for sequencing was peripheral blood. These receptors were collected from a male donor with glioblastoma. Each CDR3 is given with its conserved first and last residue. Fields, in order: clone size, D gene, V gene, J gene, CDR3 protein, CDR3 DNA. D genes are given only for firm matches. Expanded clones get a size class; other rows say once, few or many, or leave the size out.

size: NA
D: NA
V: TRBV20-1
J: TRBJ2-7
CDR3: CSAMEKSYEQCF
DNA: TGCAGTGCTATGGAGAAATCCTACGAGCAGTGCTTC

size: NA
D: NA
V: TRBV6-6
J: TRBJ2-3
CDR3: CASSSTRLSLPQYF
DNA: TGTGCCAGCAGTTCTACCCGCCTCTCTCTGCCGCAGTATTTT

size: many
D: TRBD1
V: TRBV6-1
J: TRBJ2-2
CDR3: CASEMWTGEDTGELFF
DNA: TGTGCCAGCGAGATGTGGACAGGGGAAGACACCGGGGAGCTGTTTTTT

size: NA
D: TRBD2
V: TRBV11-2
J: TRBJ2-2
CDR3: CASSSAWGGAGELFF
DNA: TGTGCCAGCAGCTCAGCCTGGGGGGGAGCCGGGGAGCTGTTTTTT

size: many
D: TRBD1
V: TRBV11-1
J: TRBJ2-3
CDR3: CASSFFGQVDTDTQYF
DNA: TGTGCCAGCAGCTTTTTCGGACAGGTAGACACAGATACGCAGTATTTT

size: few
D: NA
V: TRBV12-3/TRBV12-4
J: TRBJ2-2
CDR3: CASSHGSLNTGELFF
DNA: TGTGCTAGCAGTCATGGATCTTTGAACACCGGGGAGCTGTTTTTT

size: many
D: NA
V: TRBV28
J: TRBJ2-7
CDR3: CASSPRGTGDDEQYF
DNA: TGTGCCAGCAGCCCCAGGGGGACGGGAGATGACGAGCAGTACTTC

size: medium-sized
D: NA
V: TRBV12-3/TRBV12-4
J: TRBJ1-1
CDR3: CASSRKGGGNTEAFF
DNA: TGTGCCAGCAGTCGTAAGGGGGGAGGTAACACTGAAGCTTTCTTT

size: NA
D: NA
V: TRBV11-3
J: TRBJ1-1
CDR3: CASDLRESTEAFF
DNA: TGTGCCAGCGACCTACGGGAGTCCACTGAAGCTTTCTTT

size: NA
D: TRBD1
V: TRBV11-2
J: TRBJ2-7
CDR3: CASSLDHGQGYERYF
DNA: TGTGCCAGCAGCTTGGATCACGGACAGGGCTACGAGCGGTACTTC

size: NA
D: NA
V: TRBV12-3/TRBV12-4
J: TRBJ1-4
CDR3: CASSPNRRLFF
DNA: TGTGCCAGCAGTCCCAATCGGCGGCTGTTTTTT

size: NA
D: NA
V: TRBV6-5
J: TRBJ1-1
CDR3: CASSGITVDTEAFF
DNA: TGTGCCAGCAGTGGGATAACGGTTGACACTGAAGCTTTCTTT

size: NA
D: TRBD2
V: TRBV20-1
J: TRBJ2-7
CDR3: CGASDGLAGGEQYF
DNA: TGCGGTGCTAGCGATGGACTAGCGGGAGGGGAGCAGTACTTC

size: NA
D: NA
V: TRBV11-2
J: TRBJ1-5
CDR3: CASSPDRQQYEPRHF
DNA: TGTGCCAGCAGCCCGGATCGACAGCAATATGAGCCCCGGCATTTT

size: many
D: NA
V: TRBV28
J: TRBJ1-5
CDR3: CASSAWGQPQHF
DNA: TGTGCCAGCAGTGCCTGGGGTCAGCCCCAGCATTTT

size: NA
D: NA
V: TRBV6-6
J: TRBJ1-2
CDR3: CASRPQGAVGYTF
DNA: TGTGCCAGCAGACCACAGGGAGCGGTTGGCTACACCTTC

size: many
D: NA
V: TRBV6-5
J: TRBJ1-1
CDR3: CASSYYRESGAFF
DNA: TGTGCCAGCAGTTATTATCGAGAGTCTGGAGCTTTCTTT

size: NA
D: TRBD1
V: TRBV19
J: TRBJ2-7
CDR3: CASSITGTGTYEQYF
DNA: TGTGCCAGTAGTATAACAGGGACAGGGACCTACGAGCAGTACTTC

size: NA
D: TRBD1
V: TRBV4-1
J: TRBJ2-1
CDR3: CASSQAGEQGLAYNEQFF
DNA: TGCGCCAGCAGCCAAGCAGGGGAACAGGGGCTCGCTTACAATGAGCAGTTCTTC